Below, 21 T cell receptor beta chains from the same sample are listed, as sequenced in a study of T cells in women clearing cervical HPV infection. The method was immunoSEQ multiplex PCR; TCRdb's version includes in-frame clones alone and lacks a portion of them. In total, the table holds approximately 38,000 clones. The specimen was blood buffy coat. These receptors were obtained from a woman between 18 and 69 years old with a cervical HPV16 infection that either progressed to CIN3+ or cleared (not recorded which).

Comments on this clone: The CDR3 end is not reached by the read, which stops 3 residues before it; the germline J gene fills it in. V is TRBV4-2 and J is TRBJ1-2, with D perhaps TRBD1 (6 bases). V was shortened by 0 bases and J by 0 bases, with 11 bases between the two germline ends. CDR3 length: 16 amino acids. CDR1 and CDR2 (germline): LGHNA, YNFKEQ. CDR3 loop: CASSQDRGASNYGYTF. The covered CDR3 bases are TGTGCCAGCAGCCAAGATCGGGGGGCCTCTAACTATGGC.

In regard to this clone: With the read ending 3 residues before the CDR3 end, the germline J gene is used to fill in that end. The gene calls are TRBV19 and TRBJ1-5; no clear D gene. Germline V lookup: CDR1 LNHDA, CDR2 SQIVND (reference sequence). The germline V and J ends were trimmed by 6 bases and 3 bases, with 12 bases remaining between them. This CDR3 is built from 14 residues. The CDR3 DNA, read in part, is TGTGCCAGTAGATACAACAATTACAATCAGCCC. Amino acids: CASRYNNYNQP. The entire CDR3 is CASRYNNYNQPQHF.

Note on this clone: The read comes to an end 3 residues before the CDR3 does, leaving the germline J gene to fill in the end. The chain couples TRBV19 to TRBJ1-6; 10 positions agree with TRBD1. V dropped 5 bases and J dropped 10; count of bases not matched to a gene: 5. CDR1 LNHDA and CDR2 SQIVND come from the germline V gene (reference sequence). CDR3 size: 14 residues. The CDR3 loop reads CASSGTGDVSPLHF. The CDR3 DNA, read in part, is TGTGCCAGTAGTGGGACAGGGGACGTATCACCC.

In regard to this clone: The CDR3 end falls 3 residues outside the read, so it is completed with the germline J gene. The V call is TRBV7-6, the J call TRBJ2-2, with 8 bases identical to TRBD1. J was trimmed by 6 bases and V by 6 bases; bases with no gene match: 9. This CDR3 region has 15 residues. CDR1 is SGHVS and CDR2 is FNYEAQ in the germline V gene. The sequenced CDR3 bases are TGTGCCAGCAGTCAAATCTCAGGGGGCCCCGGGGAG. Translation gives CASSQISGGPGE. The full-length CDR3 reads as CASSQISGGPGELFF.

In the case of this clone: The read is 3 residues too short to cover the CDR3 end, so that end is filled in from the germline J gene. V is TRBV18 and J is TRBJ2-4; 9 positions match TRBD1. CDR3 size: 18 residues. V lost 1 base and J lost 0; bases outside the gene matches: 7. Germline V gene lookup returns CDR1 KGHSH and CDR2 LQKENI. The DNA read from the CDR3 is TGTGCCAGCTCACCACTTGGGACAGGGAACCTAGCCAAAAACATT. Translation gives CASSPLGTGNLAKNI. From start to end, the CDR3 is CASSPLGTGNLAKNIQYF.

With regard to this clone: The read comes to an end 3 residues before the CDR3 does, leaving the germline J gene to fill in the end. The chain carries TRBV5-4 and TRBJ2-3, with 8 nucleotides matching TRBD1. This CDR3 has 13 amino acids. The germline V gene has CDR1 SGHNT and CDR2 YYREEE (reference sequence). The V segment lost 4 bases and the J segment 4 bases; nucleotides outside the gene matches: 2. The CDR3 DNA, read in part, is TGTGCCAGCAGCGTACAGGGGGCAGATACG. It specifies CASSVQGADT. The full-length CDR3 reads as CASSVQGADTQYF.

Regarding this clone: Its ends do not fully match the called genes, so a read error is possible. From the germline J gene comes the end of the CDR3, since the read stops 3 residues before it. Different DNA sequences within this sample yield the same CDR3. V gene TRBV5-1 combines with J gene TRBJ1-3; D might be TRBD1 (6 bases). The germline CDR1 and CDR2 sequences are SGHRS and YFSETQ. The CDR3 extends over 21 amino acids. The CDR3 bases that were read are TGCGCCAGCAGCCGCCGTCCTTCGACACCCGCGGGGGCTTACTCTGGAAACACT. It is translated as CASSRRPSTPAGAYSGNT. The whole CDR3 is CASSRRPSTPAGAYSGNTIYF.

As to this clone: The read ends 3 residues shy of where the CDR3 ends; the end is completed using the germline J gene. The V and J genes are TRBV7-9 and TRBJ1-5; 7 bases align to TRBD1. The germline V gene encodes CDR1 SEHNR and CDR2 FQNEAQ (reference sequence). The V and J ends lost 3 bases and 5 bases, in that order; junction bases with no gene match: 7. This CDR3 comprises 15 residues. Incomplete CDR3 DNA: TGTGCCAGCAGCTTGACAGGGTCCGGGGATCAGCCC. It is translated as CASSLTGSGDQP. The entire CDR3 protein reads CASSLTGSGDQPQHF.

On this clone: One end of the junction varies from germline; a read error may be responsible. The read halts 3 residues ahead of the CDR3 end, with the missing end drawn from the germline J gene. The chain carries TRBV4-2 and TRBJ2-7; perhaps TRBD1 as D (6 bases). Germline V lookup: CDR1 LGHNA, CDR2 YNFKEQ. The CDR3 runs to 13 residues. The CDR3 DNA, read in part, is TGCGCCAGCAGCCCTCGTGAGGGGGACGAG. This codes for CASSPREGDE. The whole CDR3 protein is CASSPREGDEQYF.

Partial CDR3 DNA: TGTGCCAGCAGTGAACAGGGAGCTTTTTACAATGAG. This translates into CASSEQGAFYNE. The CDR3 in full is CASSEQGAFYNEQFF. The V gene is TRBV6-1, the J gene TRBJ2-1; D is possibly TRBD1 or TRBD2 (5 bases each). The read finishes 3 residues shy of the CDR3 end, and the germline J gene is used to complete it. Germline V gene data show CDR1 as MNHNS and CDR2 as SASEGT. This CDR3 has 15 residues. V lost 2 bases and J lost 4, with 12 bases in between.

Partial CDR3 DNA: TGTGCCAGCTCACCAACAGGGATATTTGATGGT. Translated, it gives CASSPTGIFDG. The whole CDR3 sequence is CASSPTGIFDGQYF. This chain joins TRBV18 and TRBJ2-4; the D gene is possibly TRBD1 (6 bases). Read sequence stops 3 residues before the CDR3 end, and the germline J gene provides the missing end. The CDR3 spans 14 residues. Germline V CDR1 and CDR2: KGHSH, LQKENI.

With respect to this clone: The read falls 3 residues short of the CDR3 end, and the missing part is taken from the germline J gene. The chain carries TRBV2 and TRBJ1-2; D is ambiguous. Germline loops: CDR1 SNHLY, CDR2 FYNNEI. V gave up 2 bases and J gave up 4 bases, with 14 bases separating them. This CDR3 is 15 amino acids long. CDR3 DNA (partial): TGTGCCAGCAGTGAACGGGTTACCATTTTCTATGGC. This codes for CASSERVTIFYG. The whole CDR3 region reads CASSERVTIFYGYTF. The full variable domain, its missing parts supplied by reference TRBV2 and TRBJ1-2, is EPEVTQTPSHQVTQMGQEVILRCVPISNHLYFYWYRQILGQKVEFLVSFYNNEISEKSEIFDDQFSVERPDGSNFTLKIRSTKLEDSAMYFCASSERVTIFYGYTFGSGTRLTVV.

Turning to this clone: The read falls 3 residues short of the CDR3 end, and the missing part is taken from the germline J gene. The chain uses TRBV6-2 or TRBV6-3 and TRBJ1-1; TRBD1 is a possible D gene (6 bases). V dropped 8 bases and J dropped 4 bases, with 17 bases sitting between them. Germline V gene lookup returns CDR1 MNHEY and CDR2 SVGEGT. CDR3 length equals 14 residues. CDR3 protein: CASRLQGGSTEAFF. The DNA read from the CDR3 is TGTGCCAGCCGACTACAGGGTGGGAGCACTGAA.

Worth noting for this clone: The read comes to an end 3 residues before the CDR3 does, leaving the germline J gene to fill in the end. This chain connects TRBV18 to TRBJ2-7, with 7 positions matching TRBD1. The V segment lost 2 bases and the J segment 3 bases; nucleotides outside the gene matches: 4. Germline CDR1 is KGHSH and CDR2 is LQKENI. The CDR3 runs 14 residues. This chain's CDR3 is CASSPGTVDYEQYF. The sequenced CDR3 bases are TGTGCCAGCTCACCAGGGACAGTCGACTACGAG. Full variable domain (outside the CDR3, taken from reference TRBV18 and TRBJ2-7): NAGVMQNPRHLVRRRGQEARLRCSPMKGHSHVYWYRQLPEEGLKFMVYLQKENIIDESGMPKERFSAEFPKEGPSILRIQQVVRGDSAAYFCASSPGTVDYEQYFGPGTRLTVT.

As for this clone: The observed sequence ends 3 residues before the CDR3 terminus, with the missing tail filled in from the germline J gene. The V call is TRBV5-4, the J call TRBJ1-1; unclear D gene. CDR1 is SGHNT and CDR2 is YYREEE in the germline V gene (reference sequence). The V end was cut by 0 bases, the J end by 1 base, with 4 bases between. CDR3 size: 13 residues. The CDR3 protein is CASSLEGNTEAFF. The CDR3 DNA, read in part, is TGTGCCAGCAGCTTGGAGGGGAACACTGAA.

Notes on this clone: With the read ending 3 residues before the CDR3 end, the germline J gene is used to fill in that end. V usage is TRBV19 and J usage is TRBJ1-2, with D perhaps matching TRBD1 (5 bases). Germline-derived CDR1 and CDR2 are LNHDA and SQIVND (reference sequence). The CDR3 covers 17 residues. V was cut by 0 bases and J by 4 bases, with 18 bases left in between. The CDR3 DNA, read in part, is TGTGCCAGTAGTATAGATCTTGTGACAGCTCCTTTCTATGGC. This translates into CASSIDLVTAPFYG. The CDR3, in full, reads CASSIDLVTAPFYGYTF.

With regard to this clone: The read ends 3 residues shy of where the CDR3 ends; the end is completed using the germline J gene. The genes are TRBV7-9 and TRBJ1-1; the D is unclear. This CDR3 is 14 amino acids long. Per germline, CDR1 SEHNR and CDR2 FQNEAQ (reference sequence). The DNA read from the CDR3 is TGTGCCAGCAGCTCATCTCCGAGAAACTATGGC. Protein product: CASSSSPRNYG. The full CDR3 sequence reads CASSSSPRNYGAFF.

Details on this clone: Read sequence stops 3 residues before the CDR3 end, and the germline J gene provides the missing end. The J gene is TRBJ2-2, the V gene TRBV9, with TRBD2 matching 8 bases. This CDR3 spans 17 amino acids. V trimming: 1 base; J trimming: 4 bases; junction bases outside the gene matches: 9. Germline V CDR1 and CDR2: SGDLS, YYNGEE. The CDR3 DNA, read in part, is TGTGCCAGCAGCGTATCGGGGGGGCCCTCTCGCACCGGGGAG. Its protein product is CASSVSGGPSRTGE. The full CDR3 is CASSVSGGPSRTGELFF.

Comment on this clone: The CDR3 end falls 3 residues outside the read, so it is completed with the germline J gene. This rearrangement joins TRBV5-1 to TRBJ1-2; tentative D call: TRBD1 (6 bases). Germline V gene sequence: CDR1 SGHRS, CDR2 YFSETQ. The CDR3 covers 15 residues. Trimming shortened V by 6 bases and J by 4 bases, and 19 bases separated the two germline ends. The DNA read from the CDR3 is TGCGCCAGCAAGCTAGGGGGTGAGGAGACCTATGGC. It specifies CASKLGGEETYG. The CDR3 in its entirety is CASKLGGEETYGYTF.

The CDR3 DNA, read in part, is TGTGCCATCGCCTACGCCGGGACAGAGAATTCACCC. It encodes CAIAYAGTENSP. The CDR3, in full, reads CAIAYAGTENSPLHF. The chain is built from TRBV10-3 and TRBJ1-6; 7 bases are a match to TRBD1. The missing CDR3 end, 3 residues past where the read stops, is filled in from the germline J gene. V lost 8 bases to trimming and J lost 7 bases; unmatched junction nucleotides: 11. Germline lookup yields CDR1 ENHRY and CDR2 SYGVKD. The CDR3 sequence is 15 residues long.

A note on this clone: Coverage ceases 3 residues before the CDR3 finishes, and the germline J gene fills in the end. The J gene is TRBJ1-2, the V gene TRBV11-2, with 12 bases identical to TRBD1. The CDR3 is 15 amino acids. V dropped 1 base and J dropped 6; count of bases not matched to a gene: 3. Germline V gives CDR1 SGHAT, CDR2 FQNNGV. The CDR3 bases that were read are TGTGCCAGCAGCTTAGGGGGGACAGGGGGCGATGGC. Translating gives CASSLGGTGGDG. The CDR3 in full is CASSLGGTGGDGYTF. Combining the CDR3 with reference TRBV11-2 and TRBJ1-2 gives the whole variable domain EAGVAQSPRYKIIEKRQSVAFWCNPISGHATLYWYQQILGQGPKLLIQFQNNGVVDDSQLPKDRFSAERLKGVDSTLKIQPAKLEDSAVYLCASSLGGTGGDGYTFGSGTRLTVV.